This T cell receptor beta chain was sequenced for a study of blood T cells in healthy people across ages. Findings and limits, study-wide: Diversity of TCR beta correlated strongly with naive T cell percentage. Diversity was higher, and naive CD4+ cells more numerous, in long-lived donors than in aged donors. Across the age range, TCR beta diversity per million T cells fell in a roughly linear way.

Together with a sample-barcoded 5' primer, a J-beta primer mix was included in a second PCR lasting about 6 to 11 cycles. Every individual sample yielded 2.5 million or more paired-end reads (each containing CDR3). TCRdb re-called the 5' RACE reads with MiXCR, one entry per CDR3 protein. This repertoire shows around 1.5 million distinct CDR3 sequences, roughly 64% found once; its top ten account for over 5.5%. About this clonotype: Its specificity is not known.

Sequencing input: blood. The receptor comes from a man aged 18-30 years in good health.

The CDR3 spells CASSLQEAGYGYTF. The CDR3 DNA reads TGTGCCAGCAGCCTACAGGAGGCGGGCTATGGCTACACCTTC. The chain carries TRBV12-3 or TRBV12-4 and TRBJ1-2; D is possibly TRBD1 (5 bases). This CDR3 region has 14 residues. V dropped 6 bases and J dropped 4 bases, with 15 bases sitting between them.